Listed here are 13 T cell receptor beta chains from one sample, sequenced in a study of blood T cell repertoires in COVID-19. Data came from immunoSEQ multiplex PCR; TCRdb stores just in-frame clones and leaves some out. The profile shows under 250,000 clones, approximately 90% of them singletons. The sample taken for sequencing was peripheral blood. The source is a man aged 55 to 70 with COVID-19, enrolled during active disease.

This clone was observed a single time. Written as DNA, the CDR3 is TGCGCCAGCAGCCAAGATGGGGGCGGGAGCTCCTACAATGAGCAGTTCTTC. It codes for CASSQDGGGSSYNEQFF. This rearrangement joins TRBV4-1 to TRBJ2-1; D might be TRBD2 (7 bases). Germline V lookup: CDR1 MGHRA, CDR2 YSYEKL. Trimming removed 0 bases from V and 0 bases from J, with 12 bases in between. This CDR3 region has 17 residues.

This clone was counted only a few times. J is TRBJ1-3 and V is TRBV5-4, with D perhaps matching TRBD1 (5 bases). Trimming cost V 0 bases and J 2 bases, with 9 bases left between them. Germline V lookup: CDR1 SGHNT, CDR2 YYREEE (reference sequence). CDR3 size: 15 residues. CDR3 sequence: CASSLDRGAGNTIYF. As DNA, the CDR3 is TGTGCCAGCAGCTTGGACCGGGGGGCTGGAAACACCATATATTTT.

This sequence joins TRBV29-1 and TRBJ2-7; 7 nucleotides line up with TRBD1. The CDR3 runs to 15 residues. The V gene's germline CDR1 is SQVTM and CDR2 ANQGSEA. V lost 5 bases, J lost 3 bases, and 13 bases stayed unmatched. This CDR3 is CSVRRDSLIFYEQYF. DNA for the CDR3: TGCAGCGTTAGAAGGGACAGCCTCATCTTCTACGAGCAGTACTTC.

This chain joins TRBV5-8 and TRBJ2-1; D unresolved. Germline V CDR1 and CDR2: SGHTS, YDEGEE. This CDR3 spans 11 amino acids. The ends were cut back, 4 bases at V and 10 bases at J, with 9 bases in the middle. The CDR3 sequence: CASSRFGEQFF. CDR3 DNA: TGTGCCAGCAGCCGCTTCGGGGAGCAGTTCTTC.

The chain links TRBV4-1 to TRBJ2-1, with TRBD1 identical over 10 bases. V lost 4 bases, J lost 2 bases, and 2 bases stayed unmatched. In germline, CDR1 is MGHRA, CDR2 YSYEKL. This CDR3 region has 15 residues. CDR3 in amino acids: CASSLGQGAYNEQFF. The CDR3 region has the DNA TGCGCCAGCAGCCTAGGACAGGGGGCCTACAATGAGCAGTTCTTC.

J is TRBJ1-2 and V is TRBV10-3, with TRBD1 identical over 8 bases. The CDR3 has 13 residues. J was trimmed by 7 bases and V by 2 bases; bases with no gene match: 3. CDR1 and CDR2 from the germline V gene are ENHRY and SYGVKD. The CDR3 region is CAISEQGASGYTF. As DNA, the CDR3 is TGTGCCATCAGTGAGCAGGGGGCTAGTGGCTACACCTTC.

V gene TRBV27 combines with J gene TRBJ2-7, with 8 positions matching TRBD1. Germline-derived CDR1 and CDR2 are MNHEY and SMNVEV (reference sequence). This CDR3 has 14 residues. With 5 bases clipped from V and 0 bases from J, the junction kept 3 bases outside the gene matches. DNA of the CDR3: TGTGCCAGCAGTCCGGGACAGGCCTCCTACGAGCAGTACTTC. Amino acids: CASSPGQASYEQYF.

The V gene is TRBV5-1, the J gene TRBJ1-4; 7 positions match TRBD1. The CDR3 has 16 amino acids. Germline V gene data show CDR1 as SGHRS and CDR2 as YFSETQ. V shed 4 bases, J shed 10 bases, and the junction held 16 bases outside the gene matches. The CDR3 nucleotides read TGCGCCAGCAGCGAAGGGACAGCCTTTGGTGAAGGAAAACTGTTTTTT. It translates to CASSEGTAFGEGKLFF. The full variable domain, with the rest looked up from reference TRBV5-1 and TRBJ1-4, is KAGVTQTPRYLIKTRGQQVTLSCSPISGHRSVSWYQQTPGQGLQFLFEYFSETQRNKGNFPGRFSGRQFSNSRSEMNVSTLELGDSALYLCASSEGTAFGEGKLFFGSGTQLSVL.

The chain is built from TRBV5-1 and TRBJ2-7; D might be TRBD1 (6 bases). V was pared by 2 bases and J by 0 bases, with 12 bases between. CDR3 length equals 15 residues. Germline V gene lookup returns CDR1 SGHRS and CDR2 YFSETQ. The CDR3 is CASSFTGTLSYEQYF. For the CDR3, the DNA is TGCGCCAGCAGCTTTACCGGGACACTCTCCTACGAGCAGTACTTC.

The CDR3 DNA follows: TGTGCCAGCTCACCCAACAATGAGCAGTTCTTC. As protein: CASSPNNEQFF. The chain uses TRBV18 and TRBJ2-1; no clear D. Germline CDR1 KGHSH, CDR2 LQKENI. V dropped 3 bases and J dropped 5 bases, with 2 bases sitting between them. CDR3 length: 11 amino acids.

The rearrangement links TRBV7-9 to TRBJ2-2; 10 nucleotides align to TRBD1. In germline, CDR1 is SEHNR, CDR2 FQNEAQ (reference sequence). The V segment lost 5 bases and the J segment 4 bases; nucleotides outside the gene matches: 13. The CDR3 sequence is 18 residues long. CDR3 in DNA: TGTGCCAGCAGCCAACAACCCGGGACAGGGGTTGGCACCGGGGAGCTGTTTTTT. It encodes CASSQQPGTGVGTGELFF.

The chain is built from TRBV5-1 and TRBJ2-7; 7 bases align to TRBD1. The CDR3 runs 14 residues. Losses at the gene ends were 4 bases for V and 1 base for J; bases not matched to a gene: 5. In germline, CDR1 is SGHRS, CDR2 YFSETQ. CDR3 in amino acids: CASSKGTVSYEQYF. For the CDR3, the DNA is TGCGCCAGCAGCAAAGGGACAGTTTCCTACGAGCAGTACTTC.

This clone was observed a single time. Other nucleotide sequences in the sample specify the same CDR3. V is TRBV18 and J is TRBJ1-5; 10 nucleotides align to TRBD1. J was trimmed by 6 bases and V by 3 bases; bases with no gene match: 2. Germline assignment: CDR1 KGHSH and CDR2 LQKENI. The CDR3 runs to 14 residues. The CDR3 here is CASSPGTGAQPQHF. Here the CDR3 DNA reads TGTGCCAGCTCACCTGGGACAGGGGCTCAGCCCCAGCATTTT.